The rows below give T cell receptor beta chains drawn from one sample of a study of blood T cell repertoires in COVID-19. The repertoire was sequenced with immunoSEQ multiplex PCR; TCRdb's copy has only in-frame clones and lacks some. The table lists a few hundred thousand clones, approximately 80% of them singletons, with roughly an eighth in the top ten. The sequenced material came from peripheral blood. The receptors here all came from a human donor in a cohort sampled during active COVID-19. Each CDR3 is given with its conserved first and last residue. A D gene is named only where the DNA matches it firmly. Rows may omit the clone size; those that give it use once, few, many or a size class.

J gene | V gene | clone size | D gene | CDR3 protein | CDR3 DNA
TRBJ1-3 | TRBV5-1 | . | . | CASSLDGNTIYF | TGCGCCAGCAGCCTAGACGGAAACACCATATATTTT
TRBJ2-1 | TRBV7-2 | . | TRBD1 | CASSFGTGGLSYNEQFF | TGTGCCAGCAGCTTTGGGACAGGGGGGCTTTCCTACAATGAGCAGTTCTTC
TRBJ1-2 | TRBV29-1 | . | . | CSVEDRQGLYGYTF | TGCAGCGTTGAAGATCGGCAGGGACTCTATGGCTACACCTTC
TRBJ2-7 | TRBV27 | . | . | CASSFSGNEQYF | TGTGCCAGCAGTTTTTCAGGGAACGAGCAGTACTTC
TRBJ2-2 | TRBV7-2 | . | . | CASSQLNTGELFF | TGTGCCAGCAGCCAACTCAACACCGGGGAGCTGTTTTTT
TRBJ1-4 | TRBV5-1 | . | TRBD1 | CASRTGDSGTNEKLFF | TGCGCCAGCAGGACAGGGGATAGTGGGACTAATGAAAAACTGTTTTTT
TRBJ1-2 | TRBV28 | . | TRBD1 | CASSLTGTGAANYGYTF | TGTGCCAGCAGTTTAACTGGGACAGGGGCAGCTAACTATGGCTACACCTTC
TRBJ2-5 | TRBV7-2 | . | . | CASSLAGSRGETQYF | TGTGCCAGCAGCTTAGCCGGGAGCAGAGGAGAGACCCAGTACTTC
TRBJ2-7 | TRBV7-2 | . | . | CASSAQYEQYF | TGTGCCAGCAGCGCGCAATACGAGCAGTACTTC
TRBJ2-1 | TRBV2 | . | TRBD2 | CASSKASLAGNEQFF | TGTGCCAGCAGTAAAGCGAGCCTAGCGGGGAATGAGCAGTTCTTC
TRBJ2-1 | TRBV10-2 | once | TRBD2 | CASGTSKYNEQFF | TGCGCCAGCGGGACTAGTAAATACAATGAGCAGTTCTTC
TRBJ2-2 | TRBV2 | . | TRBD1 | CASSVGTVNTGELFF | TGTGCCAGCAGTGTCGGGACAGTGAACACCGGGGAGCTGTTTTTT
TRBJ1-4 | TRBV18 | . | . | CASSPRATNEKLFF | TGTGCCAGCTCGCCTCGGGCAACTAATGAAAAACTGTTTTTT
TRBJ2-4 | TRBV11-3 | . | TRBD2 | CASSSTSGSTHIQYF | TGTGCCAGCAGCTCAACTAGCGGGAGTACACACATTCAGTACTTC
TRBJ2-7 | TRBV28 | . | . | CASSSTLAYEQYF | TGTGCCAGCAGTTCTACTCTGGCCTACGAGCAGTACTTC
TRBJ2-7 | TRBV7-2 | once | TRBD2 | CASSFTGLAARMQYF | TGTGCCAGCAGCTTCACCGGACTAGCGGCTCGAATGCAGTACTTC
TRBJ2-3 | TRBV19 | . | . | CASSIRVVSGRTDTQYF | TGTGCCAGTAGTATTCGAGTTGTGTCAGGGCGGACAGATACGCAGTATTTT
TRBJ2-3 | TRBV2 | . | TRBD1 | CASSREQGAQDTQYF | TGTGCCAGCTCCAGGGAACAGGGGGCACAGGATACGCAGTATTTT
TRBJ1-1 | TRBV2 | . | . | CASSGAKAFF | TGTGCCAGCAGTGGGGCGAAAGCTTTCTTT
TRBJ2-5 | TRBV18 | . | TRBD1 | CASSQGAGETQYF | TGTGCCAGCTCACAGGGGGCCGGGGAGACCCAGTACTTC
TRBJ1-5 | TRBV28 | . | . | CASRAPGLRQPQHF | TGTGCCAGCAGGGCCCCCGGGTTACGTCAGCCCCAGCATTTT
TRBJ1-6 | TRBV6-6 | . | . | CASRPVGAYNSPLHF | TGTGCCAGCAGACCCGTGGGGGCGTATAATTCACCCCTCCACTTT
TRBJ2-1 | TRBV11-3 | . | TRBD2 | CASSPPGRENEQFF | TGTGCCAGCAGCCCCCCCGGGCGGGAGAATGAGCAGTTCTTC
TRBJ2-5 | TRBV6-1 | . | . | CASSENFQGLGETQYF | TGTGCCAGCAGTGAAAATTTTCAGGGGTTGGGCGAGACCCAGTACTTC
TRBJ2-1 | TRBV6-1 | . | TRBD2 | CASSERGTSGNVRNEQFF | TGTGCCAGCAGTGAGAGGGGGACTAGCGGGAATGTACGGAATGAGCAGTTCTTC
TRBJ1-1 | TRBV24-1 | . | . | CATTEEEPGVNTEAFF | TGTGCCACCACCGAGGAGGAGCCAGGGGTGAACACTGAAGCTTTCTTT
TRBJ2-5 | TRBV24-1 | . | . | CATSDPGIQETQYF | TGTGCCACCAGTGATCCCGGGATCCAAGAGACCCAGTACTTC
TRBJ1-6 | TRBV19 | . | . | CASSEERNNSPLHF | TGTGCCAGTAGTGAAGAGCGGAATAATTCACCCCTCCACTTT
TRBJ1-1 | TRBV28 | . | TRBD1 | CASRETGGVTEAFF | TGTGCCAGCAGGGAAACAGGGGGTGTCACTGAAGCTTTCTTT
TRBJ1-2 | TRBV28 | . | . | CASRPGRGGYTF | TGTGCCAGCAGACCCGGCCGAGGGGGCTACACCTTC
TRBJ2-3 | TRBV6-5 | . | . | CASSLMGSGSDTQYF | TGTGCCAGCAGTTTGATGGGGAGCGGATCAGATACGCAGTATTTT